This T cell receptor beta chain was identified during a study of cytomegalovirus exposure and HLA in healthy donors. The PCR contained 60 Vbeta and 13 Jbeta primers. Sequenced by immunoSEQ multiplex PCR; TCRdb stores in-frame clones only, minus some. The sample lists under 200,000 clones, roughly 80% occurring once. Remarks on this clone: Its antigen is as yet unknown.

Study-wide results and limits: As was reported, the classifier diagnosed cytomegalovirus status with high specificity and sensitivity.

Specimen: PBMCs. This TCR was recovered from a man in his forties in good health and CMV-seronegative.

In DNA form, the CDR3 reads TGTGCCAGCAGCGTTCAGGGGCAGGATGAAGCTTTCTTT. This translates into CASSVQGQDEAFF. The chain is built from TRBV6-1 and TRBJ1-1; a possible D gene is TRBD1 (6 bases). The CDR3 is 13 amino acids. V was clipped by 6 bases and J by 7 bases, with 15 bases between them. Germline lookup yields CDR1 MNHNS and CDR2 SASEGT.